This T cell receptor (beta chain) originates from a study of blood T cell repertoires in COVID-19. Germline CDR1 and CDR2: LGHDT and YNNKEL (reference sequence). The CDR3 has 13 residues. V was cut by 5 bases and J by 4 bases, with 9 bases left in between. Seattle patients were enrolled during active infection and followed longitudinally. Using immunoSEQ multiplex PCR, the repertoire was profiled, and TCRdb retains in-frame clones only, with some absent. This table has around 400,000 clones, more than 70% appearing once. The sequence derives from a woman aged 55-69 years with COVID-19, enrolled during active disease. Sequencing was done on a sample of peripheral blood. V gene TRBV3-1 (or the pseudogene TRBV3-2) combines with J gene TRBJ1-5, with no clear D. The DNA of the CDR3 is TGTGCCAGCAGCGAGAACGGGAATCAGCCCCAGCATTTT. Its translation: CASSENGNQPQHF.